What follows are 13 T cell receptor beta chains derived from one specimen sequenced in a study of post-analysis software for immune sequencing data. TCR beta cDNA libraries included unique molecular identifiers. TCRdb re-analysed the PCR reads in MiXCR, keeping a single row per CDR3 protein. Among about 820,000 distinct CDR3 sequences listed, roughly 50% were seen once. These receptors lack a known antigen. Study-wide findings and caveats: There were five or six TRBV segments more frequent in patients than controls, and TRBV5-6, TRBV5-1 and TRBV20-1 were among them.

Material for sequencing was blood. These TCRs come from a girl aged 10-17 years with multiple sclerosis.

There are a few counts of this clonotype. The chain links TRBV20-1 to TRBJ2-1, with D possibly matching TRBD1 (5 bases). CDR1 is DFQATT, CDR2 SNEGSKA, per germline (reference sequence). V dropped 7 bases and J dropped 1 base, with 14 bases sitting between them. The CDR3 length is 14 residues. This CDR3 reads CSVLAGRSYNEQFF. For the CDR3, the DNA is TGCAGTGTATTAGCAGGGCGATCCTACAATGAGCAGTTCTTC.

This clonotype was counted between two and nine times. J is TRBJ2-3 and V is TRBV5-1; tentative D call: TRBD1 (6 bases). Germline CDR1 is SGHRS and CDR2 is YFSETQ. V was shortened by 2 bases and J by 6 bases, with 16 bases between the two germline ends. CDR3 length: 15 amino acids. The CDR3 nucleotides are TGCGCCAGCAGCTTCAGGGGCGACCCCTTGGATACGCAGTATTTT. Translation gives CASSFRGDPLDTQYF.

The V gene is TRBV29-1, the J gene TRBJ2-5; TRBD2 matches 12 bases. The ends lost 0 bases at V and 5 bases at J; junction bases unmatched: 10. The CDR3 runs 17 residues. Per germline, CDR1 SQVTM and CDR2 ANQGSEA. CDR3 sequence reads: CSVEDLVPLAGGETQYF. The CDR3 region has the DNA TGCAGCGTTGAAGATCTAGTACCCCTAGCGGGGGGGGAGACCCAGTACTTC.

The chain carries TRBV7-3 and TRBJ2-3; 13 bases line up with TRBD2. This CDR3 spans 16 amino acids. Germline V CDR1 and CDR2: SGHTA, FQGTGA. Trimming removed 5 bases from V and 3 bases from J; junction bases left unmatched: 5. This chain's CDR3 is CASSITSGGGTDTQYF. The CDR3 coding sequence is TGTGCCAGCAGCATTACTAGCGGGGGGGGTACAGATACGCAGTATTTT. Full variable domain (missing parts from reference TRBV7-3 and TRBJ2-3): GAGVSQTPSNKVTEKGKYVELRCDPISGHTALYWYRQSLGQGPEFLIYFQGTGAADDSGLPNDRFFAVRPEGSVSTLKIQRTERGDSAVYLCASSITSGGGTDTQYFGPGTRLTVL.

This clonotype was detected only once. This chain joins TRBV20-1 and TRBJ2-3; 10 bases fit TRBD2. This CDR3 has 17 amino acids. CDR1 is DFQATT, CDR2 SNEGSKA, per germline (reference sequence). V was pared by 5 bases and J by 2 bases, with 13 bases of the junction left unmatched. Here the CDR3 DNA reads TGCAGTGCTGCGCCGGGACTAGCGTCGGACCTCACAGATACGCAGTATTTT. Translation gives CSAAPGLASDLTDTQYF.

This clonotype occurred once. A junction boundary mismatches the germline segment, possibly from a read error. The rearrangement joins TRBV20-1 to TRBJ2-1; D not resolved. CDR1 is DFQATT and CDR2 is SNEGSKA in the germline V gene (reference sequence). This CDR3 region has 12 residues. The CDR3 reads CGALRTRDEQFF. The CDR3 nucleotides are TGCGGTGCCCTCAGAACTCGGGATGAGCAGTTCTTC.

This chain uses TRBV5-1 with TRBJ2-1; TRBD1 aligns across 9 bases. CDR1 SGHRS and CDR2 YFSETQ come from the germline V gene. V shed 3 bases, J shed 6 bases, and the junction held 7 bases outside the gene matches. The CDR3 length is 15 residues. The CDR3 sequence is CASSSGTGRSNEQFF. The CDR3 region has the DNA TGCGCCAGCAGCTCTGGGACAGGGAGAAGCAATGAGCAGTTCTTC.

The chain couples TRBV7-3 to TRBJ2-3; TRBD2 aligns across 12 bases. From germline, CDR1 is SGHTA and CDR2 FQGTGA. This CDR3 has 16 amino acids. The V gene end was trimmed by 0 bases and the J gene end by 6 bases; junction bases not matched to a gene: 4. CDR3 nucleotides: TGTGCCAGCAGCTTAACTCCTAGCGGGGGGGGCGATACGCAGTATTTT. Translated: CASSLTPSGGGDTQYF.

The J gene is TRBJ2-1, the V gene TRBV24-1, with a possible D match to TRBD1 (6 bases). The CDR3 runs to 13 residues. V was trimmed by 4 bases and J by 7 bases, leaving 10 bases between them. The germline gives CDR1 KGHDR, CDR2 SFDVKD. CDR3 amino acids: CATSENRVNEQFF. The DNA for the CDR3 is TGTGCCACCAGTGAAAACAGGGTGAATGAGCAGTTCTTC.

The sample holds a few counts of this clonotype. The CDR3 sequence: CSARVSEANIQYF. As DNA, the CDR3 is TGCAGTGCTAGGGTGAGCGAGGCAAACATTCAGTACTTC. J is TRBJ2-4 and V is TRBV20-1; D not certain. The V gene lost 3 bases and the J gene lost 6 bases, with 12 bases spanning the gap. This CDR3 spans 13 amino acids. Per the germline V gene, CDR1 is DFQATT and CDR2 is SNEGSKA (reference sequence).

This clonotype was seen a few times. J is TRBJ2-7 and V is TRBV7-2; D may be TRBD2 (6 bases). Germline CDR1 reads SGHTA; CDR2 reads FQGNSA. The CDR3 contains 15 residues. Between the trimmed V and J ends, which lost 1 base and 1 base, there was a span of 11 bases. As DNA, the CDR3 is TGTGCCAGCAGCTTAGTAGATGCGGGGTCCTACGAGCAGTACTTC. Its protein is CASSLVDAGSYEQYF.

The chain has TRBV12-3 or TRBV12-4 and TRBJ1-1; 7 bases agree with TRBD1. CDR3 length: 14 amino acids. V lost 6 bases, J lost 0 bases, and 4 bases stayed unmatched. CDR3: CASRPQGVNTEAFF. The CDR3 DNA follows: TGTGCCAGCAGGCCTCAGGGGGTGAACACTGAAGCTTTCTTT.

This chain uses TRBV12-3 or TRBV12-4 with TRBJ2-5, with D tentatively TRBD1 (6 bases). The CDR3 runs 14 residues. Trimming pared 1 base from V and 3 bases from J, leaving 9 bases between. Written as DNA, the CDR3 is TGTGCCAGCAGTTTAGAGGGACATAAAGAGACCCAGTACTTC. Protein: CASSLEGHKETQYF.